The entry below describes one TCR beta chain. CDR1 SGHVS and CDR2 FNYEAQ come from the germline V gene. Trimming removed 3 bases at V and 6 bases at J, with 18 bases between. CDR3 size: 16 residues. The data originate from a study of blood T cell repertoires in COVID-19. Study-level background: PBMCs, B-cell-depleted T cells, or T cells provided the cDNA or gDNA that made up the material.

How the authors handled the data: Cell counts per sample came from amplifying reference gene primers. TCRdb's copy holds only in-frame clones and misses some; the assay was immunoSEQ multiplex PCR. V, J and clone size are those of that table, while D and trimming were read from the DNA. The data contain roughly 290,000 clones, approximately 85% of them singletons. The chain recombines TRBV7-6 with TRBJ2-1; D gene unclear. The material sequenced was PBMCs or T cells enriched from blood (not recorded which). The receptor was isolated from a man aged 30 to 45 who had recovered from COVID-19. The CDR3 is CASSFSPYHRLNEQFF. The CDR3 DNA reads TGTGCCAGCAGCTTCTCCCCCTATCATCGACTCAATGAGCAGTTCTTC.